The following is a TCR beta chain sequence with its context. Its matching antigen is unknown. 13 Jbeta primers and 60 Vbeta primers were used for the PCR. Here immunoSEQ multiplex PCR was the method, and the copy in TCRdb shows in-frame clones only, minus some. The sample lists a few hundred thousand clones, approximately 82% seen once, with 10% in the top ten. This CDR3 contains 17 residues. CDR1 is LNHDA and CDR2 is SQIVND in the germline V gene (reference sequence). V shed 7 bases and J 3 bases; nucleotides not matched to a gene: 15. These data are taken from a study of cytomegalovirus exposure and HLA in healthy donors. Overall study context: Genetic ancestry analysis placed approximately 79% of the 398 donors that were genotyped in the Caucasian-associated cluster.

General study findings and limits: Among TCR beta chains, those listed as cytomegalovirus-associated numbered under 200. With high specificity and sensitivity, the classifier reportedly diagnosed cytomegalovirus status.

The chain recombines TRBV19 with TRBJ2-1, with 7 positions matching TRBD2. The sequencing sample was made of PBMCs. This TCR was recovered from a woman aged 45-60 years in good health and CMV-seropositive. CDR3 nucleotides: TGTGCCAGTAAAAGTAATGGAGGGAGGGTGGACTACAATGAGCAGTTCTTC. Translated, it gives CASKSNGGRVDYNEQFF.